This TCR beta chain was captured by sequencing in a study of cytomegalovirus exposure and HLA in healthy donors. Study context: In a previous analysis, around 110 million unique TCR beta sequences were found from about 179 million T cells.

This clone occurred once. Antigen unknown. Whole-study results and caveats: Links to common viral pathogens appeared, in a later analysis, for several of the most significant clusters.

The PCR had 60 Vbeta and 13 Jbeta primers. Sequencing was performed with immunoSEQ multiplex PCR; in TCRdb, only in-frame clones are kept and a portion is missing. This table holds about 180,000 clones, roughly 88% found once. From germline, CDR1 is SGDLS and CDR2 YYNGEE. The CDR3 is made up of 17 amino acids. Trimming shortened V by 4 bases and J by 2 bases, and 19 bases separated the two germline ends. The material sequenced was PBMCs. The source of this sequence is a girl aged 2 to 9 in good health and CMV-seropositive. This chain links TRBV9 with TRBJ2-1, with D possibly being TRBD2 (7 bases). This CDR3 reads CASSPGGGAFPYNEQFF. The CDR3 bases are TGTGCCAGCAGCCCCGGAGGGGGGGCTTTTCCCTACAATGAGCAGTTCTTC. The whole variable domain, filled in from reference TRBV9 and TRBJ2-1, reads DSGVTQTPKHLITATGQRVTLRCSPRSGDLSVYWYQQSLDQGLQFLIQYYNGEERAKGNILERFSAQQFPDLHSELNLSSLELGDSALYFCASSPGGGAFPYNEQFFGPGTRLTVL.